This section outlines one TCR beta chain sequence together with its context. Its antigen is unidentified. The PCR employed 60 Vbeta primers together with 13 Jbeta primers. TCRdb keeps only in-frame clones here, not all; method: immunoSEQ multiplex PCR. The data contain approximately 220,000 clones, over 65% of them singletons. The CDR3 runs 15 residues. The germline gives CDR1 LNHDA, CDR2 SQIVND (reference sequence). Trimming shortened V by 4 bases and J by 6 bases, and 17 bases separated the two germline ends. This entry is derived from a study of cytomegalovirus exposure and HLA in healthy donors. Findings and limits, study-wide: A missense variant in DCLRE1C was later tied to TCR beta V- and J-gene trimming. Being productive about 87% or about 30% of the time was typical of most TCR beta V segments in an earlier analysis. The classifier reportedly diagnosed cytomegalovirus status with high sensitivity and specificity.

This chain joins TRBV19 and TRBJ2-3; D may be TRBD2 (5 bases). This TCR was sampled from a man younger than 30 in good health and CMV-seronegative. What was sequenced was PBMCs. The chain's CDR3 is CASSKGSTRVDTQYF. The CDR3 DNA is TGTGCCAGTAGTAAGGGCTCAACGAGGGTCGATACGCAGTATTTT.